The clone carrying this T cell receptor beta chain was recorded a few times. The sample belongs to a study of T cells in Graves' hyperthyroidism and ophthalmopathy. Authors of the study amplified TCR beta CDR3 regions from RNA transcripts. A first-round RT-PCR of the TCR CDR3 used the HTBI primer set. TCRdb re-derived calls from the multiplex PCR reads in MiXCR, one entry per CDR3 protein. The sample holds about 720,000 distinct CDR3 sequences, under 20% seen once. The CDR3 extends over 13 amino acids. Germline V CDR1 and CDR2: SGHTA, FQGNSA. V shed 2 bases and J shed 6 bases, with 8 bases lying between them.

Sequenced sample: blood. This TCR derives from a woman aged 45-65 years with Graves' hyperthyroidism that later progressed to Graves' ophthalmopathy. J is TRBJ2-1 and V is TRBV7-2; D unclear. The CDR3 is CASSLMPPNEQFF. As DNA, the CDR3 is TGTGCCAGCAGCTTAATGCCCCCCAATGAGCAGTTCTTC.